This T cell receptor (beta chain) originates from a study of blood T cell repertoires in COVID-19. Study-wide context: Both acute and convalescent COVID-19 samples were obtained from the United States, Italy and Spain. PBMCs, B-cell-depleted T cells, or T cells provided the cDNA or gDNA that made up the material.

The germline V gene encodes CDR1 MNHEY and CDR2 SVGAGI. The ends lost 2 bases at V and 1 base at J; junction bases unmatched: 4. The CDR3 extends over 16 amino acids. Original processing notes: Amplification of reference gene primers was used by the study to estimate nucleated cell counts. Data came from immunoSEQ multiplex PCR; TCRdb stores just in-frame clones and leaves some out. V and J calls and clone size are those listed in that table; D and trimming were worked out from the DNA. This table holds several thousand clones, approximately 81% found once. The source material was peripheral blood. The clonotype comes from a human donor in a cohort sampled during active COVID-19. The chain couples TRBV6-5 to TRBJ2-1; TRBD2 agrees at 8 bases. CDR3 amino acids: CASSYLRGGSYNEQFF. CDR3 in DNA: TGTGCCAGCAGTTACCTTCGGGGGGGGTCCTACAATGAGCAGTTCTTC.